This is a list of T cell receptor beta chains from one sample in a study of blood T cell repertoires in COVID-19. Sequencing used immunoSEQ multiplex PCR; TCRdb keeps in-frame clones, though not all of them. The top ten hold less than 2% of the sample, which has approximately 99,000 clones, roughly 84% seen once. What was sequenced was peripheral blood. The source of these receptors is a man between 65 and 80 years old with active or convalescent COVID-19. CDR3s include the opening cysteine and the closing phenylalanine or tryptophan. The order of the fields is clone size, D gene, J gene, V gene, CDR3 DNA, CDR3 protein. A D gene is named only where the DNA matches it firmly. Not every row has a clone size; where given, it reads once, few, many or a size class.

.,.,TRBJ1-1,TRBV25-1,TGTGCCAGCACCATAGGGAGGGACACTGAAGCTTTCTTT,CASTIGRDTEAFF
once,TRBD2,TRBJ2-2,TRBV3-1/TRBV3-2,TGTGCCAGCATTCCTAGCGGGGGGTCCCCCGGGGAGCTGTTTTTT,CASIPSGGSPGELFF
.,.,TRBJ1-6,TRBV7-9,TGTGCCAGCAGCCCCGGACAGCATTCACCCCTCCACTTT,CASSPGQHSPLHF
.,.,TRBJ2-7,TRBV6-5,TGTGCCAGCAGTCTCGGGGACAAAACCTACGAGCAGTACTTC,CASSLGDKTYEQYF
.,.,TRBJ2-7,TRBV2,TGTGCCAGCAGCGCCCCGGGGTTAGCGAGGTCCTACGAGCAGTACTTC,CASSAPGLARSYEQYF
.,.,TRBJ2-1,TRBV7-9,TGTGCCAGCAGCTTAGATTCGGGGGATGAGCAGTTCTTC,CASSLDSGDEQFF
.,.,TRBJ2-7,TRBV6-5,TGTGCCAGCAGAGAGATACAGGGTTACGAGCAGTACTTC,CASREIQGYEQYF
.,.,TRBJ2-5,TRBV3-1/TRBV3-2,TGTGCCAGCAGCCGGGCCGCCCAAGAGACCCAGTACTTC,CASSRAAQETQYF
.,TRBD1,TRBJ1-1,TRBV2,TGTGCCAGCAGGGGGACAGATTTAGGCTCTTTCTTT,CASRGTDLGSFF
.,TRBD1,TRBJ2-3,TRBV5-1,TGCGCCAGCAGCCATTCTGGGACAGGCACAGATACGCAGTATTTT,CASSHSGTGTDTQYF
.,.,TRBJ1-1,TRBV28,TGTGCCAGCAGTATAGCAAAATTTACAGGGTTGGACACTGAAGCTTTCTTT,CASSIAKFTGLDTEAFF
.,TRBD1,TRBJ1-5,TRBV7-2,TGTGCCAGCAGCTTAGTGGGACAGGGTTATCAGCCCCAGCATTTT,CASSLVGQGYQPQHF
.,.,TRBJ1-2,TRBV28,TGTGCCAGCAGTTCCCAGGGGCTCGGCTATGGCTACACCTTC,CASSSQGLGYGYTF
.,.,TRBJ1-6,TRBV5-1,TGCGCCAGCAGCGTTAATGGAGGACAGAGGTATAATTCACCCCTCCACTTT,CASSVNGGQRYNSPLHF
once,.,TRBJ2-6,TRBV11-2,TGTGCCAGCAGCCTGGACAGCTCTGGGGCCAACGTCCTGACTTTC,CASSLDSSGANVLTF
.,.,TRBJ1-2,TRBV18,TGTGCCAGCTCACCTTCTGGTTCGACAGTGAGAGGCTACACCTTC,CASSPSGSTVRGYTF
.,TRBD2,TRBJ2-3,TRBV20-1,TGCAGTGCTAGTCTAGCGGGGGGGCCGGGCACAGATACGCAGTATTTT,CSASLAGGPGTDTQYF
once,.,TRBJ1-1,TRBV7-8,TGTGCCAGCAGCTTAGCCGCAGCGCAACCGCAGATCACTGAAGCTTTCTTT,CASSLAAAQPQITEAFF